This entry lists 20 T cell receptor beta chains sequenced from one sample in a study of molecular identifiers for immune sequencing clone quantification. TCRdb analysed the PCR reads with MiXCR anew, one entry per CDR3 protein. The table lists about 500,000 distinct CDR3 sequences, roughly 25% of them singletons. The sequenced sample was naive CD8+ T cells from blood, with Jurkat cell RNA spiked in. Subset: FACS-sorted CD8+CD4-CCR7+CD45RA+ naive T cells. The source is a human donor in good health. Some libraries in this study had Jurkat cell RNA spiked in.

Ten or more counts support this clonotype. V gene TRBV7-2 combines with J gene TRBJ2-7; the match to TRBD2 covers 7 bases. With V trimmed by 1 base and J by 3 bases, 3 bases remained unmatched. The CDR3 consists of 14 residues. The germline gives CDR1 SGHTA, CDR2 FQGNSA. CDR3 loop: CASSLVAGDYEQYF. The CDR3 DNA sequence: TGTGCCAGCAGCTTAGTGGCGGGGGACTACGAGCAGTACTTC.

The CDR3 sequence: CASSLAAGSQETQYF. The CDR3 DNA reads as TGTGCCAGCAGCTTAGCTGCGGGATCGCAAGAGACCCAGTACTTC. The V gene is TRBV11-2, the J gene TRBJ2-5; tentatively, D is TRBD2 (6 bases). Germline CDR1 SGHAT, CDR2 FQNNGV. The CDR3 is made up of 15 amino acids. V lost 1 base, J lost 2 bases, and 11 bases lay in between.

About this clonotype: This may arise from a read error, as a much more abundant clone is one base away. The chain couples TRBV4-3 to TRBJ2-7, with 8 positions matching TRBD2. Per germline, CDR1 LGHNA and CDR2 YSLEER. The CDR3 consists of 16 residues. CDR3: CARSQDRRGGTYEQYF. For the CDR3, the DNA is TGCGCCCGCAGCCAAGATCGCCGCGGGGGGACCTACGAGCAGTACTTC.

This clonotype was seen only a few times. In DNA, the CDR3 is TGTGCCAGCAGCTCCCTGGCCGGACACTACACAGATACGCAGTATTTT. Translated: CASSSLAGHYTDTQYF. The gene calls are TRBV7-3 and TRBJ2-3, with D possibly TRBD1 on 5 matching bases. The CDR3 runs to 16 residues. V lost 4 bases and J lost 2, with 16 bases in between. Germline lookup yields CDR1 SGHTA and CDR2 FQGTGA.

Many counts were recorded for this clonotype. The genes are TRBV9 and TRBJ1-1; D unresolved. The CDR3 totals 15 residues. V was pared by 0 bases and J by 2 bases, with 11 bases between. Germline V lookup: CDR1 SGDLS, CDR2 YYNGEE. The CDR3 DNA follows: TGTGCCAGCAGCGTAGCATCCCACGGAAACACTGAAGCTTTCTTT. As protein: CASSVASHGNTEAFF.

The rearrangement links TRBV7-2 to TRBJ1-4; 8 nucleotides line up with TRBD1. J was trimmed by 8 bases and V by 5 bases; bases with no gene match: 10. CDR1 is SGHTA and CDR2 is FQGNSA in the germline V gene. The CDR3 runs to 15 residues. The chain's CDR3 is CASSQRTGMTEKLFF. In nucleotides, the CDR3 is TGTGCCAGCAGCCAAAGGACAGGGATGACAGAAAAACTGTTTTTT. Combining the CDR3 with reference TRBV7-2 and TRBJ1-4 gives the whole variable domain GAGVSQSPSNKVTEKGKDVELRCDPISGHTALYWYRQSLGQGLEFLIYFQGNSAPDKSGLPSDRFSAERTGGSVSTLTIQRTQQEDSAVYLCASSQRTGMTEKLFFGSGTQLSVL.

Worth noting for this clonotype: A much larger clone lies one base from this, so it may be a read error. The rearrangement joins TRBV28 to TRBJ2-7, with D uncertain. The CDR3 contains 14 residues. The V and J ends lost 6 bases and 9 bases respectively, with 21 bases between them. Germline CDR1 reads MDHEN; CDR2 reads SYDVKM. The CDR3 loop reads CASRVPEEYGAQYF. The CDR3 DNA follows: TGTGCCAGCAGAGTCCCCGAGGAGTACGGCGCGCAGTACTTC.

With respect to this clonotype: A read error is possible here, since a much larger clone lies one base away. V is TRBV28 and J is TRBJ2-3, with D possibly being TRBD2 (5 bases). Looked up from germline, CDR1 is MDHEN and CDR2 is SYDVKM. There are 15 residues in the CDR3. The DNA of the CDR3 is TGTGCCAGCAGTTTTAGCCAGCGGTACACAGATACGCGGTATTTT. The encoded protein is CASSFSQRYTDTRYF.

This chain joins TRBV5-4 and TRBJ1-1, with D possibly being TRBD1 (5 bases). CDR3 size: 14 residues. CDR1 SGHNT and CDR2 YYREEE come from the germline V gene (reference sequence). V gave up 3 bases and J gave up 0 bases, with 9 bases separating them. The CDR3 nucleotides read TGTGCCAGCAGCTCAGAACAGGTGAACACTGAAGCTTTCTTT. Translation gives CASSSEQVNTEAFF.

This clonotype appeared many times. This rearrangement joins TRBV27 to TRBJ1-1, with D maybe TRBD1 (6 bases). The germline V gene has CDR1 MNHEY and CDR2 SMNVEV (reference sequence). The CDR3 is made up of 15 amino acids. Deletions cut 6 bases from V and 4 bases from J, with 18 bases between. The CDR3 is CASSPAWGRSTEAFF. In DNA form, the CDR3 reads TGTGCCAGCAGCCCTGCCTGGGGGCGGTCCACTGAAGCTTTCTTT.

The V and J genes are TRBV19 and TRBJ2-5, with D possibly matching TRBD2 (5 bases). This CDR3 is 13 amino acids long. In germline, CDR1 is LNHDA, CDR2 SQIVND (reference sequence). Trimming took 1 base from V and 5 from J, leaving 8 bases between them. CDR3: CASSIARGETQYF. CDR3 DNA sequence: TGTGCCAGTAGTATAGCCCGCGGGGAGACCCAGTACTTC.

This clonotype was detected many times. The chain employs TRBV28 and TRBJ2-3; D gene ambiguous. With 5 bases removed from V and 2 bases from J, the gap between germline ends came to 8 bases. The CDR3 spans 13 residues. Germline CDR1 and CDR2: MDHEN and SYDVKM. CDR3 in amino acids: CASSPLDTDTQYF. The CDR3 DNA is TGTGCCAGCAGTCCCCTCGACACAGATACGCAGTATTTT.

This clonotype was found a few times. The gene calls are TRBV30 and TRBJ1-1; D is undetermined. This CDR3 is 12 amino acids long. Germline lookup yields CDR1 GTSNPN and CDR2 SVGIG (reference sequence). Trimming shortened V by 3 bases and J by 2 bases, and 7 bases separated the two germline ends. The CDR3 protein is CAWRTVNTEAFF. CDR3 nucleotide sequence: TGTGCCTGGAGGACGGTTAACACTGAAGCTTTCTTT.

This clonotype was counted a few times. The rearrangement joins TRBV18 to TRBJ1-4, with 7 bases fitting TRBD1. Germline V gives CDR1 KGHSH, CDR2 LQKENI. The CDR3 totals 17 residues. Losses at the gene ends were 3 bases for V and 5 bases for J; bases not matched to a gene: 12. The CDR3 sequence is CASSPEWTGANNEKLFF. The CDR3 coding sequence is TGTGCCAGCTCACCGGAATGGACAGGAGCCAACAATGAAAAACTGTTTTTT.

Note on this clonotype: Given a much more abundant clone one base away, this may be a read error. CDR3 protein: CASNPGTGSVDTQYF. The CDR3 nucleotides are TGTGCCAGTAACCCCGGGACAGGCTCTGTAGATACGCAGTATTTT. The chain has TRBV6-6 and TRBJ2-3; 8 positions match TRBD1. Unmatched junction bases numbered 13, after V lost 9 bases and J lost 5 bases. The germline gives CDR1 MNHNY, CDR2 SVGAGI (reference sequence). CDR3 size: 15 residues.

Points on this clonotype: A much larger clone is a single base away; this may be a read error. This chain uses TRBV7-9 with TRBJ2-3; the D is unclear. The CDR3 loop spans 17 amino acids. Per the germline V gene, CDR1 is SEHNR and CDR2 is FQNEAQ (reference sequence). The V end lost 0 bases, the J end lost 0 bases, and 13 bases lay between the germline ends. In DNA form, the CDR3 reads TGTGCCAGCAGCTTAGCGGTGGATTCACCTAGCACAGATACGCAGTATTTT. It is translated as CASSLAVDSPSTDTQYF.

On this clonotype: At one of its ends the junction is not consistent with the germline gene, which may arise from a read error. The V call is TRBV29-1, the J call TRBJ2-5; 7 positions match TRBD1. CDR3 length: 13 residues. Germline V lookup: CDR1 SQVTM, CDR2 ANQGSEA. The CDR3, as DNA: TGCGGCGTTACGACAGGGTGGGAAGAGACCCAGTACTTC. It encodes CGVTTGWEETQYF. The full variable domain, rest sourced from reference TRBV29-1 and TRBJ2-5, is SAVISQKPSRDICQRGTSLTIQCQVDSQVTMMFWYRQQPGQSLTLIATANQGSEATYESGFVIDKFPISRPNLTFSTLTVSNMSPEDSSIYLCGVTTGWEETQYFGPGTRLLVL.

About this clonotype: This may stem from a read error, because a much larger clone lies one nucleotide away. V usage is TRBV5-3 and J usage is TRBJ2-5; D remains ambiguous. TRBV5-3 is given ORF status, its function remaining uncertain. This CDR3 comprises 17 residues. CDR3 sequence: CASSLATNNPFQETQYF. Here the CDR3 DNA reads TGTGCCAGCAGCTTGGCCACTAACAACCCCTTCCAAGAGACCCAGTACTTC.

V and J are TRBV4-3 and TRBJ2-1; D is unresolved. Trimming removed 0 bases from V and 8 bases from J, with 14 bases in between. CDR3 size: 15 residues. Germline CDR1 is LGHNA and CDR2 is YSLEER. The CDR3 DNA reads TGCGCCAGCAGCCAAGATGCTTCTCTCCGGGATGAGCAGTTCTTC. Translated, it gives CASSQDASLRDEQFF.

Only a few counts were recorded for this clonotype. DNA for the CDR3: TGCAGTGCTAGGGGGGTCGGGACAGGGGCCAGGGACGAGCAGTACTTC. It yields the protein CSARGVGTGARDEQYF. This sequence joins TRBV20-1 and TRBJ2-7; the match to TRBD1 covers 10 bases. The CDR3 consists of 16 residues. Per the germline V gene, CDR1 is DFQATT and CDR2 is SNEGSKA (reference sequence). With 3 bases clipped from V and 5 bases from J, the junction kept 13 bases outside the gene matches.